The 29 T cell receptor beta chains below were found in one sample sequenced in a study of blood T cell repertoires in COVID-19. The method was immunoSEQ multiplex PCR; TCRdb's version includes in-frame clones alone and lacks a portion of them. In the table there are approximately 250,000 clones, under 95% of which are singletons. Sequences were obtained from PBMCs or T cells enriched from blood (not recorded which). These receptors were collected from a man aged 40-55 years who had been exposed to COVID-19.

This rearrangement joins TRBV19 to TRBJ2-5, with a possible D match to TRBD2 (5 bases). CDR3 size: 15 residues. The V gene lost 2 bases and the J gene lost 2 bases, with 12 bases spanning the gap. The germline V gene has CDR1 LNHDA and CDR2 SQIVND (reference sequence). In DNA, the CDR3 is TGTGCCAGTAGTATACAAGGGCCGGGACAAGAGACCCAGTACTTC. Protein: CASSIQGPGQETQYF.

J is TRBJ2-7 and V is TRBV28; D may be TRBD2 (6 bases). The CDR3 consists of 16 residues. Per germline, CDR1 MDHEN and CDR2 SYDVKM. With 5 bases removed from V and 2 bases from J, the gap between germline ends came to 19 bases. The CDR3 loop is CASSDNAGTFTYEQYF. CDR3 coding DNA: TGTGCCAGCAGTGATAATGCCGGGACTTTCACCTACGAGCAGTACTTC.

V and J are TRBV1 and TRBJ2-7; TRBD1 is the table's D call and was not checked against the DNA. TRBV1 is an annotated pseudogene. The CDR3 length is 13 residues. The CDR3, as DNA: TGCACCAGCAGCCCACAGGGTGGGCACGAGCAGTACTTC. Protein product: CTSSPQGGHEQYF.

This clone was seen more than once but under ten times. The CDR3 coding sequence is TGTGCCAGCAGTGAAGCGGGGCAGGGGGCGTCTGAAGCTTTCTTT. This gives the protein CASSEAGQGASEAFF. The chain carries TRBV6-1 and TRBJ1-1; 8 nucleotides agree with TRBD1. The CDR3 contains 15 residues. CDR1 and CDR2 (germline): MNHNS, SASEGT. The J segment lost 6 bases and the V segment lost 0 bases, leaving 6 bases of the junction unmatched.

The V and J genes are TRBV3-1 (or the pseudogene TRBV3-2) and TRBJ1-1, with 9 nucleotides matching TRBD1. Germline V lookup: CDR1 LGHDT, CDR2 YNNKEL (reference sequence). The CDR3 sequence is 14 residues long. V was clipped by 4 bases and J by 4 bases; unmatched bases: 4. CDR3 DNA: TGTGCCAGCAGCCGGACAGGGGCGGGCACTGAAGCTTTCTTT. Amino acids: CASSRTGAGTEAFF.

This rearrangement joins TRBV5-7 to TRBJ2-7; 7 bases line up with TRBD1. TRBV5-7 is reported as an ORF; its role is uncertain. This CDR3 contains 16 residues. Trimming removed 2 bases from V and 0 bases from J; junction bases left unmatched: 8. CDR3 DNA sequence: TGTGCCAGCAGCTTCCCTCCGGACAGGCCCTCCTACGAGCAGTACTTC. Residues: CASSFPPDRPSYEQYF.

The chain's CDR3 is CASSEFDRGRYNEQFF. DNA of the CDR3: TGTGCCAGCAGTGAATTCGACAGGGGGCGCTACAATGAGCAGTTCTTC. The J gene is TRBJ2-1, the V gene TRBV2; TRBD1 matches 10 bases. V dropped 2 bases and J dropped 3; count of bases not matched to a gene: 4. Per germline, CDR1 SNHLY and CDR2 FYNNEI. The CDR3 totals 16 residues. The entire variable domain, with the rest obtained from reference TRBV2 and TRBJ2-1, is as follows: EPEVTQTPSHQVTQMGQEVILRCVPISNHLYFYWYRQILGQKVEFLVSFYNNEISEKSEIFDDQFSVERPDGSNFTLKIRSTKLEDSAMYFCASSEFDRGRYNEQFFGPGTRLTVL.

This chain links TRBV29-1 with TRBJ1-2; possible D gene TRBD1, 6 bases. The CDR3 contains 12 residues. Trimming cost V 1 base and J 4 bases, with 7 bases left between them. Germline loops: CDR1 SQVTM, CDR2 ANQGSEA. This CDR3 reads CSVEVRGYGYTF. The CDR3 nucleotides are TGCAGCGTTGAAGTCAGGGGCTATGGCTACACCTTC.

CDR3 sequence reads: CASWGQGKYNSPLHF. DNA of the CDR3: TGTGCCAGCTGGGGACAGGGAAAATATAATTCACCCCTCCACTTT. This chain uses TRBV6-5 with TRBJ1-6; 9 bases agree with TRBD1. CDR3 length: 15 amino acids. Germline loops: CDR1 MNHEY, CDR2 SVGAGI. The V and J ends lost 8 bases and 4 bases, in that order; junction bases with no gene match: 6.

The chain recombines TRBV5-1 with TRBJ2-1, with D tentatively TRBD2 (6 bases). V was clipped by 4 bases and J by 5 bases, with 16 bases between them. CDR1 SGHRS and CDR2 YFSETQ come from the germline V gene. This CDR3 has 15 amino acids. The CDR3 loop reads CASSGGFSGDNEQFF. The CDR3 DNA is TGCGCCAGCAGCGGGGGGTTTAGCGGAGACAATGAGCAGTTCTTC.

V and J are TRBV28 and TRBJ1-4; a weak D match, TRBD1 (6 bases). V gave up 6 bases and J gave up 5 bases, with 13 bases separating them. Germline V CDR1 and CDR2: MDHEN, SYDVKM. The CDR3 runs 14 residues. The CDR3 loop reads CASSQIGTNEKLFF. CDR3 nucleotide sequence: TGTGCCAGCAGCCAAATTGGGACAAATGAAAAACTGTTTTTT.

This chain joins TRBV3-1 (or the pseudogene TRBV3-2) and TRBJ1-5; no firm D call. V lost 0 bases and J 5 bases, leaving 11 bases between the germline ends. Per the germline V gene, CDR1 is LGHDT and CDR2 is YNNKEL (reference sequence). The CDR3 totals 15 residues. CDR3 sequence reads: CASSQELAADQPQHF. CDR3 in DNA: TGTGCCAGCAGCCAAGAGTTAGCAGCCGATCAGCCCCAGCATTTT.

This chain uses TRBV19 with TRBJ2-1; the match to TRBD2 covers 13 bases. Germline trimming cut 5 bases from V and 5 bases from J; bases unmatched to any gene: 12. This CDR3 comprises 18 residues. CDR1 and CDR2 from the germline V gene are LNHDA and SQIVND (reference sequence). The CDR3 DNA reads TGTGCCAGTAGTCAGGGACTAGCGGGGCCCGGTGTCAACAATGAGCAGTTCTTC. It yields the protein CASSQGLAGPGVNNEQFF.

The chain links TRBV28 to TRBJ2-2; D might be TRBD1 (5 bases). The ends were cut back, 6 bases at V and 6 bases at J, with 11 bases in the middle. The CDR3 runs to 13 residues. Germline loops: CDR1 MDHEN, CDR2 SYDVKM. The CDR3 here is CASRSPRAGELFF. The CDR3 DNA sequence: TGTGCCAGCAGGTCCCCCAGGGCCGGGGAGCTGTTTTTT.

The J gene is TRBJ2-1, the V gene TRBV24-1; TRBD2 matches 9 bases. Looked up from germline, CDR1 is KGHDR and CDR2 is SFDVKD. The CDR3 is 16 residues long. After removal of 3 bases from V and 2 bases from J, the junction contained 4 bases not matched to a gene. DNA for the CDR3: TGTGCCACCAGTGATCCCGGGACTAGCACCTACAATGAGCAGTTCTTC. Encoded protein: CATSDPGTSTYNEQFF.

A single count supports this clone. V and J are TRBV19 and TRBJ1-5; D remains ambiguous. Germline V lookup: CDR1 LNHDA, CDR2 SQIVND (reference sequence). Trimming removed 2 bases at V and 7 bases at J, with 9 bases between. This CDR3 is built from 13 residues. The CDR3 bases are TGTGCCAGTAGTATATTCCTGGGCCAGCCCCAGCATTTT. Translating it yields CASSIFLGQPQHF. The variable domain in full, with the rest retrieved from reference TRBV19 and TRBJ1-5, is DGGITQSPKYLFRKEGQNVTLSCEQNLNHDAMYWYRQDPGQGLRLIYYSQIVNDFQKGDIAEGYSVSREKKESFPLTVTSAQKNPTAFYLCASSIFLGQPQHFGDGTRLSIL.

This clone was detected only a few times. This sequence joins TRBV28 and TRBJ2-3, with D perhaps TRBD1 (5 bases). Germline-derived CDR1 and CDR2 are MDHEN and SYDVKM. V was cut by 6 bases and J by 0 bases, with 13 bases left in between. The length of the CDR3 is 15 residues. CDR3 residues: CASRGSAGSTDTQYF. CDR3 in DNA: TGTGCCAGCAGAGGGTCGGCAGGGAGCACAGATACGCAGTATTTT. Full variable domain (remainder filled in from reference TRBV28 and TRBJ2-3): DVKVTQSSRYLVKRTGEKVFLECVQDMDHENMFWYRQDPGLGLRLIYFSYDVKMKEKGDIPEGYSVSREKKERFSLILESASTNQTSMYLCASRGSAGSTDTQYFGPGTRLTVL.

V gene TRBV24-1 combines with J gene TRBJ2-5, with 11 bases matching TRBD1. V was clipped by 2 bases and J by 4 bases; unmatched bases: 8. This CDR3 has 17 amino acids. Looked up from germline, CDR1 is KGHDR and CDR2 is SFDVKD. CDR3 protein: CATSDYRTGGFGETQYF. The CDR3 DNA is TGTGCCACCAGTGATTATCGGACAGGGGGCTTTGGAGAGACCCAGTACTTC.

The V gene is TRBV11-2, the J gene TRBJ2-1; D call uncertain. Germline V lookup: CDR1 SGHAT, CDR2 FQNNGV. This CDR3 contains 12 residues. The V gene lost 1 base and the J gene lost 9 bases, with 7 bases spanning the gap. CDR3 sequence: CASSLVSSEQFF. The CDR3 DNA follows: TGTGCCAGCAGCTTAGTTTCGAGTGAGCAGTTCTTC.

This chain joins TRBV30 and TRBJ2-7; 7 nucleotides match TRBD1. Germline CDR1 GTSNPN, CDR2 SVGIG (reference sequence). The CDR3 spans 14 residues. V lost 5 bases, J lost 6 bases, and 13 bases stayed unmatched. In nucleotides, the CDR3 is TGTGCCTGGGGCAAAGGGACAGTTCGAGGCGAGCAGTACTTC. Residues: CAWGKGTVRGEQYF. The full variable domain, its missing parts supplied by reference TRBV30 and TRBJ2-7, is SQTIHQWPATLVQPVGSPLSLECTVEGTSNPNLYWYRQAAGRGLQLLFYSVGIGQISSEVPQNLSASRPQDRQFILSSKKLLLSDSGFYLCAWGKGTVRGEQYFGPGTRLTVT.

The chain couples TRBV14 to TRBJ2-7; D is uncertain. Trimming removed 3 bases from V and 3 bases from J, with 6 bases in between. Germline assignment: CDR1 SGHDN and CDR2 FVKESK. This CDR3 is 12 amino acids long. The CDR3 spells CASSHNIYEQYF. The CDR3 bases are TGTGCCAGCAGCCATAATATCTACGAGCAGTACTTC.

This chain connects TRBV12-5 to TRBJ2-7; tentatively, D is TRBD2 (5 bases). The CDR3 contains 14 residues. Trimming took off 6 bases at V and 7 bases at J, with 19 bases between the two ends. CDR1 and CDR2 (germline): LGHNT, FRNRAP. The CDR3 reads CASGLGGYPAEQYF. The CDR3 nucleotides read TGTGCTAGTGGCCTTGGAGGTTACCCCGCTGAGCAGTACTTC.

The V gene is TRBV24-1, the J gene TRBJ1-5; D is possibly TRBD1 (5 bases). CDR1 KGHDR and CDR2 SFDVKD come from the germline V gene. With 4 bases removed from V and 0 bases from J, the gap between germline ends came to 9 bases. The CDR3 extends over 15 amino acids. This CDR3 reads CATSDGGDSNQPQHF. CDR3 sequence (DNA): TGTGCCACCAGTGACGGGGGTGATAGCAATCAGCCCCAGCATTTT.

This clone has only a few counts. The rearrangement uses TRBV11-2 and TRBJ2-3; D uncertain. The CDR3 contains 15 residues. V was trimmed by 2 bases and J by 0 bases, leaving 9 bases between them. Germline CDR1 SGHAT, CDR2 FQNNGV. DNA for the CDR3: TGTGCCAGCAGCTTATTAGTGTCTAGCACAGATACGCAGTATTTT. As protein: CASSLLVSSTDTQYF.

The chain has TRBV5-1 and TRBJ2-1; a weak D match, TRBD1 (6 bases). The V end lost 2 bases, the J end lost 5 bases, and 14 bases lay between the germline ends. This CDR3 comprises 15 residues. Germline assignment: CDR1 SGHRS and CDR2 YFSETQ. The CDR3 DNA reads TGCGCCAGCAGCTTAACCGGGACACGGAACAATGAGCAGTTCTTC. Translation: CASSLTGTRNNEQFF. Together with reference TRBV5-1 and TRBJ2-1, the CDR3 gives the full variable domain: KAGVTQTPRYLIKTRGQQVTLSCSPISGHRSVSWYQQTPGQGLQFLFEYFSETQRNKGNFPGRFSGRQFSNSRSEMNVSTLELGDSALYLCASSLTGTRNNEQFFGPGTRLTVL.

This chain uses TRBV5-6 with TRBJ1-2; D possibly corresponds to TRBD1 (5 bases). The germline V gene has CDR1 SGHDT and CDR2 YYEEEE. V lost 2 bases to trimming and J lost 7 bases, with 12 bases between them. The CDR3 consists of 13 residues. CDR3 in amino acids: CASSLSGYGGYTF. The CDR3 bases are TGTGCCAGCAGCTTATCAGGGTATGGTGGCTACACCTTC. Full variable domain (rest looked up from reference TRBV5-6 and TRBJ1-2): DAGVTQSPTHLIKTRGQQVTLRCSPKSGHDTVSWYQQALGQGPQFIFQYYEEEERQRGNFPDRFSGHQFPNYSSELNVNALLLGDSALYLCASSLSGYGGYTFGSGTRLTVV.

This chain links TRBV19 with TRBJ1-1, with 8 bases aligning to TRBD1. The CDR3 is 17 residues long. The ends lost 7 bases at V and 1 base at J; junction bases unmatched: 14. Germline V lookup: CDR1 LNHDA, CDR2 SQIVND (reference sequence). DNA of the CDR3: TGTGCCAGTACCATTACCGGGACAGGAGGATCGAACACTGAAGCTTTCTTT. This encodes CASTITGTGGSNTEAFF. The full variable domain, in which reference TRBV19 and TRBJ1-1 provide the parts outside the CDR3, is DGGITQSPKYLFRKEGQNVTLSCEQNLNHDAMYWYRQDPGQGLRLIYYSQIVNDFQKGDIAEGYSVSREKKESFPLTVTSAQKNPTAFYLCASTITGTGGSNTEAFFGQGTRLTVV.

This chain links TRBV5-4 with TRBJ1-2; D gene unclear. This CDR3 comprises 13 residues. The germline V and J ends were trimmed by 2 bases and 6 bases, with 11 bases remaining between them. Germline-derived CDR1 and CDR2 are SGHNT and YYREEE (reference sequence). The CDR3 DNA is TGTGCCAGCAGCTTTCACGGGGTGGATGGCTACACCTTC. As protein: CASSFHGVDGYTF. Full variable domain (outside the CDR3, taken from reference TRBV5-4 and TRBJ1-2): ETGVTQSPTHLIKTRGQQVTLRCSSQSGHNTVSWYQQALGQGPQFIFQYYREEENGRGNFPPRFSGLQFPNYSSELNVNALELDDSALYLCASSFHGVDGYTFGSGTRLTVV.

The V call is TRBV11-2, the J call TRBJ2-7; D is uncertain. Germline loops: CDR1 SGHAT, CDR2 FQNNGV. V was pared by 0 bases and J by 4 bases, with 16 bases between. This CDR3 is built from 16 residues. Here the CDR3 reads CASSLEVGGGWYEQYF. Here the CDR3 DNA reads TGTGCCAGCAGCTTAGAGGTAGGCGGTGGCTGGTACGAGCAGTACTTC.